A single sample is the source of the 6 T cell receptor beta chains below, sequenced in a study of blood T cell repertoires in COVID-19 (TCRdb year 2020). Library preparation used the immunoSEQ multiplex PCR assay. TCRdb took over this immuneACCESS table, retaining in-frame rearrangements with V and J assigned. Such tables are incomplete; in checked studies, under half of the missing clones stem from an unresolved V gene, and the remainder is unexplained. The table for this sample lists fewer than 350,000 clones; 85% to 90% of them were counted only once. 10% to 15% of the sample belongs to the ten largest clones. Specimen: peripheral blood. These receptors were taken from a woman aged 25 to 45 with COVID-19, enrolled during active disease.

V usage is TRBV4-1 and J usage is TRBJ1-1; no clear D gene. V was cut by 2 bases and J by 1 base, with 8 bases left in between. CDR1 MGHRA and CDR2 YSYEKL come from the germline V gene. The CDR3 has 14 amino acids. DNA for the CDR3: TGCGCCAGCAGCCAATCGCGATGGAACACTGAAGCTTTCTTT. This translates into CASSQSRWNTEAFF.

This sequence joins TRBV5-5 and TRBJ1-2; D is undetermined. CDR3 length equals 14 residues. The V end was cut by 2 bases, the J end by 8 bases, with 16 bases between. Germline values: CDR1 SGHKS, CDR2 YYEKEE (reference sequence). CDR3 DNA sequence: TGTGCCAGCAGCTTTTCACAGACCGTGGTGGGCTACACCTTC. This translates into CASSFSQTVVGYTF.

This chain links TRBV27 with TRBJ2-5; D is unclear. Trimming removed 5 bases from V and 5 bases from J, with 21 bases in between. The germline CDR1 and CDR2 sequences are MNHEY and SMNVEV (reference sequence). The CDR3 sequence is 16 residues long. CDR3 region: CASSLQALASSETQYF. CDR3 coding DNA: TGTGCCAGCAGTCTTCAGGCCCTCGCGAGTTCGGAGACCCAGTACTTC.

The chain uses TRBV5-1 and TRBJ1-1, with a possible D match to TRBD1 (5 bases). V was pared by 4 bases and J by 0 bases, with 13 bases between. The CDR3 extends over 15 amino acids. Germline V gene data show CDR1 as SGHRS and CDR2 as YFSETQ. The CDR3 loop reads CASSGAREVNTEAFF. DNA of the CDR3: TGCGCCAGCAGCGGGGCGCGGGAAGTGAACACTGAAGCTTTCTTT.

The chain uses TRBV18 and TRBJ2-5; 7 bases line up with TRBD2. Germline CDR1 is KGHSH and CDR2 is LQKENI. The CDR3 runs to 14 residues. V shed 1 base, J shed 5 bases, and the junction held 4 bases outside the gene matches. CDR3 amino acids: CASSPQGGLETQYF. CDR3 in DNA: TGTGCCAGCTCACCACAGGGAGGGTTGGAGACCCAGTACTTC. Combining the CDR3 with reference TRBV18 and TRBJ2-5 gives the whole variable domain NAGVMQNPRHLVRRRGQEARLRCSPMKGHSHVYWYRQLPEEGLKFMVYLQKENIIDESGMPKERFSAEFPKEGPSILRIQQVVRGDSAAYFCASSPQGGLETQYFGPGTRLLVL.

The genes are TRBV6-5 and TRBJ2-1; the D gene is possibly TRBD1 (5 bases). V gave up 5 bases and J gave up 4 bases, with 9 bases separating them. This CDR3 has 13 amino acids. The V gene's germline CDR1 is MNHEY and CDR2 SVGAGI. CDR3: CASSQGLYNEQFF. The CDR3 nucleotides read TGTGCCAGCAGTCAGGGCTTATACAATGAGCAGTTCTTC.